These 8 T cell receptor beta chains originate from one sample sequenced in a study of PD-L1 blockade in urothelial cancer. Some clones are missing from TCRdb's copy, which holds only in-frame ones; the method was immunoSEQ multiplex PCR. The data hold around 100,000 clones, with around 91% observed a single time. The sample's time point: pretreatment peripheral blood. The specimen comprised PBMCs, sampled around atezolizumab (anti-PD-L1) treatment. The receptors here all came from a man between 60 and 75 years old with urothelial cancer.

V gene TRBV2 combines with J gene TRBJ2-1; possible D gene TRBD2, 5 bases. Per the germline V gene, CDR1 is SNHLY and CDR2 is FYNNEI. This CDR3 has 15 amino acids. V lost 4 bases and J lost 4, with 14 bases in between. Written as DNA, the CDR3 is TGTGCCAGCAGTGGGACTCCAAGGCGTTACAATGAGCAGTTCTTC. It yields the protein CASSGTPRRYNEQFF.

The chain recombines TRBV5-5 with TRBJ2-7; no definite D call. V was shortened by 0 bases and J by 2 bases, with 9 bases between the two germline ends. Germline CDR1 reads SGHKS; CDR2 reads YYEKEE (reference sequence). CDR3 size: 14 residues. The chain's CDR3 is CASSLVVQTYEQYF. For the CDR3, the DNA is TGTGCCAGCAGCTTGGTCGTCCAGACCTACGAGCAGTACTTC.

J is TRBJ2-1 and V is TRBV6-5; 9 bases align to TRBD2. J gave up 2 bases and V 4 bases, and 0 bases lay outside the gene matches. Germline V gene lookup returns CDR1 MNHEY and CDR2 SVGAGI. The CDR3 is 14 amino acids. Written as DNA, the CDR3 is TGTGCCAGCAGTTCTAGCGGGGCCTACAATGAGCAGTTCTTC. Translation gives CASSSSGAYNEQFF.

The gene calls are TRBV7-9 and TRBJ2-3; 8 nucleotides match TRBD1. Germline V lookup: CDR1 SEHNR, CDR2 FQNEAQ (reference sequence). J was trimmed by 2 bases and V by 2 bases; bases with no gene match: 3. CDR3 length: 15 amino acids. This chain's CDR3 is CASSLRQGNTDTQYF. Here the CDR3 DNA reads TGTGCCAGCAGCTTAAGACAGGGGAACACAGATACGCAGTATTTT.

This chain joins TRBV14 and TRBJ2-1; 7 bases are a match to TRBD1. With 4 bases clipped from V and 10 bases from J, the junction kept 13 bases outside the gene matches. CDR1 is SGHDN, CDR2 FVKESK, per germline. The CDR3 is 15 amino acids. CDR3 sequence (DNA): TGTGCCAGCAGCCCCGGACAGGTCTTTACGGGAGAGCAGTTCTTC. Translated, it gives CASSPGQVFTGEQFF. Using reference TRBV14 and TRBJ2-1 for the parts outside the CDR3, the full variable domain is EAGVTQFPSHSVIEKGQTVTLRCDPISGHDNLYWYRRVMGKEIKFLLHFVKESKQDESGMPNNRFLAERTGGTYSTLKVQPAELEDSGVYFCASSPGQVFTGEQFFGPGTRLTVL.

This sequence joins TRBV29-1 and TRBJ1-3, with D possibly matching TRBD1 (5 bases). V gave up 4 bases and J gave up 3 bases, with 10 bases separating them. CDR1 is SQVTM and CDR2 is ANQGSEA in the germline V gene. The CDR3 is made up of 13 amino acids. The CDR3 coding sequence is TGCAGCGTTGCGGAGGGGCTTGGAAACACCATATATTTT. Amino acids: CSVAEGLGNTIYF. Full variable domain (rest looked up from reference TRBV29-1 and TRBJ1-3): SAVISQKPSRDICQRGTSLTIQCQVDSQVTMMFWYRQQPGQSLTLIATANQGSEATYESGFVIDKFPISRPNLTFSTLTVSNMSPEDSSIYLCSVAEGLGNTIYFGEGSWLTVV.

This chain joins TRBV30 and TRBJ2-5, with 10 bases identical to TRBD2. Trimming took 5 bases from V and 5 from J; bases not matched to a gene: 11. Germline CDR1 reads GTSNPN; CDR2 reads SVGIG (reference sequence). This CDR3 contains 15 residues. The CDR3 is CAWAPSGRGDETQYF. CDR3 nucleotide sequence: TGTGCCTGGGCCCCTAGCGGGAGAGGCGATGAGACCCAGTACTTC.

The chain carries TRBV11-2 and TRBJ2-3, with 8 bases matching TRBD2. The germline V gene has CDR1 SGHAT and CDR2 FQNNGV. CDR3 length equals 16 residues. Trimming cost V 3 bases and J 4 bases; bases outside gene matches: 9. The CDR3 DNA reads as TGTGCCAGCAGCTTCGGTACGGGAGGGGGGGCAGATACGCAGTATTTT. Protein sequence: CASSFGTGGGADTQYF.